This T cell receptor (beta chain) was sequenced during a study of T-cell memory formation after mild COVID-19. Study-level background: Largely, the TCR clusters proved donor specific.

V lost 4 bases, J lost 1 base, and 10 bases stayed unmatched. This CDR3 spans 16 amino acids. CDR1 is SGHRS and CDR2 is YFSETQ in the germline V gene. Researchers used 5'RACE with constant-segment primers to make TCR alpha and TCR beta cDNA libraries that carry sample barcodes and UMIs. MiXCR, run by TCRdb on the 5' RACE reads, gives a single entry per CDR3 protein. The table includes about 310,000 distinct CDR3 sequences, roughly 21% detected once. This clonotype has a handful of counts. The gene calls are TRBV5-1 and TRBJ2-5; 7 bases align to TRBD1. Input material: PBMCs or a T cell subset sorted from them (not recorded which). This TCR derives from a man aged 18 to 30 who had mild COVID-19 (a few samples of this study predate the infection). Cell type and time point are not known. CDR3 sequence reads: CASSAGARDSQETQYF. CDR3 DNA sequence: TGCGCCAGCAGCGCAGGCGCCCGGGACAGCCAAGAGACCCAGTACTTC.